This T cell receptor (beta chain) was recorded in a study of T cell responses to AZD1222 COVID-19 vaccine (dated by TCRdb to the early 2020s). Study-level background: TCR sequencing covered over 230 trial participants: 200 to 210 given two doses of AZD1222 and around 26 given two doses of MenACWY control vaccine. Trial participants were enrolled into age subgroups of 18-55, 56-69 and 70-plus years, which contained 148, 28 and 57 TCR-sequenced participants, respectively. Findings and caveats that apply to the study as a whole: Vaccine-associated CD4 TCRs spanned the whole spike protein, with dominant responses in regions 160-218 and 743-854. Because no samples from the day 14 peak response were available, repertoires could be characterized only after the peak T cell response. Conclusions about previously exposed vaccinees are limited because only five or six AZD1222 recipients were SARS-CoV-2 seropositive at baseline. Spike-specific TCR breadth and depth rose significantly after two AZD1222 doses compared with day 0 and with MenACWY recipients. Most participants were white British and females outnumbered males, and the authors suggested that clonal diversity may have been underestimated. In the small 56-69-year group, the increase in depth fell short of significance, most likely because of low power. Reportedly, close to half of the unique spike-specific TCRs recognized epitopes lying outside the regions that are mutated in the B.1.351 and B.1.1.7 variants.

In this sample, this clone turned up a few times. The antigen it binds to is not known. Qualities for individual bases were not recorded, and no much larger clone is one base off. The time point label, read with the paper, signifies: about 28 days (+/-7) after the second vaccine dose. AZD1222 recipients given second doses at about 4 weeks or at about 12 weeks were pooled, since spike-specific TCR depth and breadth were not found to differ between the two schedules. The vaccinee samples were drawn from two UK trials, COV001 and COV002, one of which was a single-blind randomized controlled phase 2/3 trial testing AZD1222 (ChAdOx1 nCoV-19) in healthy adults. For TCRbeta chain sequencing, PBMC samples from trial participants were taken at day 0 and at day 28 after the second dose. The CDR3 regions of human TCRbeta chains were analyzed by immunosequencing. Turning to the authors' computational methods: TCRs in the repertoires were matched against a reference library of SARS-CoV-2-specific TCRs that had been generated with the MIRA antigen-specificity platform. Breadth meant the fraction of unique TCRs that were SARS-CoV-2-associated, whereas depth meant the fraction of total T cells that were SARS-CoV-2-associated. Using the MIRA data, every spike-specific TCR was mapped to the spike region that the TCR reacted to and assigned to either a CD4 or a CD8 class. Log10-transformed breadth and depth values were compared by one-way ANOVA with Sidak's multiple comparisons tests. TCRdb's version of the immuneACCESS table is confined to in-frame rearrangements and falls short of the full clone set. An unresolved V gene accounts for under half of the shortfall where checked; the remainder is of unknown origin. The V and J calls and clone size were taken over from that table, and D and trimming were inferred from the DNA. This sample comprises 160,000 or so clones, 90% to 95% of them detected only once. About 1.4% of the sample lies in the top ten.

The CDR3 runs 15 residues from the cysteine to the phenylalanine. Just the 45-base CDR3 DNA is kept, in frame starting at base 1. CDR1 and CDR2 are drawn from the germline V gene: SGHRS, YFSETQ. The V and J ends are trimmed by 0 bases and 4 bases, leaving 13 bases between them. This TCR came from an adult who received the AZD1222 COVID-19 vaccine. Here the sequenced sample was peripheral blood, taken 28 days after the second AZD1222 dose. The V and J segments used are TRBV5-1 and TRBJ1-2, with an unclear D gene assignment. The CDR3 corresponds to CASSLGSLGSYGYTF. Read as DNA, the sequence is TGCGCCAGCAGCTTGGGGAGCCTTGGAAGCTATGGCTACACCTTC.